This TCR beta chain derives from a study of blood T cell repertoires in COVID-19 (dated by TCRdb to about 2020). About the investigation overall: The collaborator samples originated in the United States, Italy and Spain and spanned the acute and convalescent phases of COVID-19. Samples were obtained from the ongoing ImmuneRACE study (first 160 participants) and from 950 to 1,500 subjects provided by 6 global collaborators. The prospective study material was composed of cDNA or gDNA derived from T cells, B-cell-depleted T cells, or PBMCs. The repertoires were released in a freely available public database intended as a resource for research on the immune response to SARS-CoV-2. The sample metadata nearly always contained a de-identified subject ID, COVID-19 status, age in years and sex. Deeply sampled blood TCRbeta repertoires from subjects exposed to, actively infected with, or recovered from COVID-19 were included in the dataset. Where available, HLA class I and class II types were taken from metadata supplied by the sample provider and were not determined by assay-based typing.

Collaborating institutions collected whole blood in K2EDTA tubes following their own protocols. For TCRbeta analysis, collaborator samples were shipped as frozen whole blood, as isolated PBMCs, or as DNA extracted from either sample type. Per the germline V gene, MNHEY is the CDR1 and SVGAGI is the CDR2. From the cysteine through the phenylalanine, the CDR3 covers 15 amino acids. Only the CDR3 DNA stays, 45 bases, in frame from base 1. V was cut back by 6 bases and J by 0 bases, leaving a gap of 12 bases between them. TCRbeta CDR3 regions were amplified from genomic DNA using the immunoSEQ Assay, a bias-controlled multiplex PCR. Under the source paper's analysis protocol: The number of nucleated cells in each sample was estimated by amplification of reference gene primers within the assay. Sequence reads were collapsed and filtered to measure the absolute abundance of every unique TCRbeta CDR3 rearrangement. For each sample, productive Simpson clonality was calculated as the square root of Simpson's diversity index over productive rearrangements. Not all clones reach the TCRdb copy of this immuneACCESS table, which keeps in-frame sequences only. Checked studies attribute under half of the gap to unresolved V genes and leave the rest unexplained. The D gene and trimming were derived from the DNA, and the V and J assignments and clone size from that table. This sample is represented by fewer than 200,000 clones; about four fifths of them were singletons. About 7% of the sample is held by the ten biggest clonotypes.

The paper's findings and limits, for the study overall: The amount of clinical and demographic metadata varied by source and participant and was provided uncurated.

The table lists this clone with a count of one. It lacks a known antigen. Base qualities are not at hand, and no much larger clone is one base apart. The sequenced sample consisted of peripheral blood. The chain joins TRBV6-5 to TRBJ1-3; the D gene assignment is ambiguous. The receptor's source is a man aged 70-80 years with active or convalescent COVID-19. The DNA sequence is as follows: TGTGCCAGCAGCAATGACTGGTACTCTGGAAACACCATATATTTT. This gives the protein CASSNDWYSGNTIYF.